The T cell receptor beta chain under discussion was sequenced for a study of cytomegalovirus exposure and HLA in healthy donors. For this clone: As yet, its antigen is unknown.

PCR primers comprised 60 Vbeta and 13 Jbeta primers. Repertoires were generated with immunoSEQ multiplex PCR, while TCRdb's copy carries only in-frame clones and drops some. In the table there are 150,000 to 200,000 clones, about 83% of which are singletons. Samples came from healthy bone marrow donors. CDR1 is SGHTA, CDR2 FQGTGA, per germline. This CDR3 region has 14 residues. With V trimmed by 1 base and J by 7 bases, 2 bases remained unmatched. Study-level findings and limits: TCR beta chains associated with HLA were, in a later analysis, more clonally expanded than equally common others. Later analysis identified 16,951 TCR beta sequences associated with HLA alleles, using a false discovery rate threshold of 0.05.

The source of this sequence is a woman aged 25 to 45 in good health and CMV-seropositive. The sample consisted of PBMCs. The rearrangement uses TRBV7-3 and TRBJ2-7; TRBD2 agrees at 12 bases. The CDR3 DNA is TGTGCCAGCAGCTTAATTGGACTAGCGGGGGAGCAGTACTTC. Translating it yields CASSLIGLAGEQYF. The full variable domain, in which reference TRBV7-3 and TRBJ2-7 provide the parts outside the CDR3, is GAGVSQTPSNKVTEKGKYVELRCDPISGHTALYWYRQSLGQGPEFLIYFQGTGAADDSGLPNDRFFAVRPEGSVSTLKIQRTERGDSAVYLCASSLIGLAGEQYFGPGTRLTVT.